The next 18 T cell receptor beta chains were all read from a single sample in a study of tumor-infiltrating lymphocytes in oesophageal squamous cell carcinoma. A single record per CDR3 protein comes from TCRdb applying MiXCR to the PCR reads. The table shows about 21,000 distinct CDR3 sequences, with around two fifths occurring only once. The material sequenced was esophageal tumor tissue. These receptors all come from a male donor with esophageal squamous cell carcinoma.

This clonotype was detected many times. V is TRBV6-6 and J is TRBJ2-3; D might be TRBD1 (5 bases). Trimming left V 0 bases short and J 1 base short, with 8 bases between. Per germline, CDR1 MNHNY and CDR2 SVGAGI (reference sequence). This CDR3 is built from 15 residues. The CDR3 DNA reads as TGTGCCAGCAGTTACTCGGGCAGGGGCACAGATACGCAGTATTTT. Residues: CASSYSGRGTDTQYF.

This clonotype has just a few counts. The V call is TRBV4-1, the J call TRBJ1-2; perhaps TRBD1 as D (5 bases). Trimming pared 2 bases from V and 4 bases from J, leaving 14 bases between. Germline loops: CDR1 MGHRA, CDR2 YSYEKL. The CDR3 contains 15 residues. The CDR3 bases are TGCGCCAGCAGCCAACTGACTGACAGTCGCTATGGCTACACCTTC. Protein: CASSQLTDSRYGYTF.

The V gene is TRBV28, the J gene TRBJ2-7, with 9 bases matching TRBD1. The CDR3 is 17 amino acids. V shed 4 bases, J shed 7 bases, and the junction held 17 bases outside the gene matches. Germline V gives CDR1 MDHEN, CDR2 SYDVKM. CDR3: CASSSGQGSLPYNEQYF. CDR3 sequence (DNA): TGTGCCAGCAGTTCCGGACAGGGGTCCCTTCCCTACAATGAGCAGTACTTC.

This clonotype was seen many times. CDR3 DNA sequence: TGTGCCAGCAGTTCCTCTAGCGGGAGTAAGACCCAGTACTTC. This translates into CASSSSSGSKTQYF. The chain is built from TRBV28 and TRBJ2-5, with 10 bases aligning to TRBD2. V trimming: 4 bases; J trimming: 6 bases; junction bases outside the gene matches: 5. The germline V gene encodes CDR1 MDHEN and CDR2 SYDVKM. The CDR3 loop spans 14 amino acids. Full variable domain (remainder filled in from reference TRBV28 and TRBJ2-5): DVKVTQSSRYLVKRTGEKVFLECVQDMDHENMFWYRQDPGLGLRLIYFSYDVKMKEKGDIPEGYSVSREKKERFSLILESASTNQTSMYLCASSSSSGSKTQYFGPGTRLLVL.

A few counts support this clonotype. The V gene is TRBV19, the J gene TRBJ1-2, with a possible D match to TRBD1 (6 bases). The CDR3 covers 13 residues. V was pared by 9 bases and J by 2 bases, with 13 bases between. Germline V gives CDR1 LNHDA, CDR2 SQIVND (reference sequence). In DNA, the CDR3 is TGTGCCAGCACGGCCGGGGGCAACTATGGCTACACCTTC. The encoded protein is CASTAGGNYGYTF.

This chain joins TRBV6-2 or TRBV6-3 and TRBJ1-2, with D perhaps TRBD1 (5 bases). Germline CDR1 and CDR2: MNHEY and SVGEGT. The V end lost 8 bases, the J end lost 4 bases, and 11 bases lay between the germline ends. This CDR3 spans 12 amino acids. The CDR3 DNA sequence: TGTGCCAGCGGGACGGTTGTCTATGGCTACACCTTC. It codes for CASGTVVYGYTF.

This clonotype was counted many times. The genes are TRBV5-5 and TRBJ1-2; the match to TRBD1 covers 7 bases. Per germline, CDR1 SGHKS and CDR2 YYEKEE (reference sequence). V lost 5 bases and J lost 7; bases outside the gene matches: 14. The CDR3 sequence is 15 residues long. The CDR3 sequence: CASSSLGEGAGGYTF. The CDR3 DNA reads as TGTGCCAGCAGTTCGCTGGGCGAGGGGGCAGGTGGCTACACCTTC.

This clonotype came up a few times. A single base separates this from a much larger clone, so it may be a read error. The chain joins TRBV27 to TRBJ2-7; 11 nucleotides align to TRBD2. The V gene's germline CDR1 is MNHEY and CDR2 SMNVEV (reference sequence). The CDR3 is 16 amino acids. Trimming took 4 bases from V and 7 from J; bases not matched to a gene: 12. The CDR3 DNA is TGTGCCAGCAGTTCAACTAGCGGGAGTCGGTACAATGAGCAGTACTTC. This gives the protein CASSSTSGSRYNEQYF.

The sample holds many counts of this clonotype. This chain links TRBV14 with TRBJ2-2; unclear D gene. This CDR3 contains 13 residues. Germline CDR1 is SGHDN and CDR2 is FVKESK. V was trimmed by 3 bases and J by 6 bases, leaving 8 bases between them. The CDR3 region is CASSQLFAGELFF. The CDR3 DNA reads TGTGCCAGCAGCCAGCTATTTGCCGGGGAGCTGTTTTTT.

The chain carries TRBV11-3 and TRBJ1-1; no reliable D call. The CDR3 sequence is 13 residues long. Germline V gene data show CDR1 as SGHNT and CDR2 as YENEEA. Trimming removed 1 base at V and 5 bases at J, with 8 bases between. The CDR3 protein is CASSLGERTEAFF. As DNA, the CDR3 is TGTGCCAGCAGCTTAGGGGAGAGAACTGAAGCTTTCTTT. The full variable domain, in which reference TRBV11-3 and TRBJ1-1 provide the parts outside the CDR3, is EAGVVQSPRYKIIEKKQPVAFWCNPISGHNTLYWYLQNLGQGPELLIRYENEEAVDDSQLPKDRFSAERLKGVDSTLKIQPAELGDSAVYLCASSLGERTEAFFGQGTRLTVV.

This clonotype has only a few counts. With a much larger clone just one base away, this may be a read error. This sequence joins TRBV5-1 and TRBJ2-4; D ambiguous. The J call may be in error: the DNA end matches TRBJ2-1 better. This CDR3 contains 16 residues. Germline CDR1 and CDR2: SGHRS and YFSETQ. For the CDR3, the DNA is TGCGCCAGCAGCTTCGAAGTGTCTGGGCAGTCGTACGAGCAGTTCTTC. Amino acids: CASSFEVSGQSYEQFF.

This chain links TRBV7-2 with TRBJ2-7; D gene uncertain. Between the trimmed V and J ends, which lost 2 bases and 6 bases, there was a span of 8 bases. The CDR3 has 12 amino acids. Looked up from germline, CDR1 is SGHTA and CDR2 is FQGNSA. This CDR3 reads CASSLHKGEQYF. The CDR3 DNA is TGTGCCAGCAGCTTACATAAGGGCGAGCAGTACTTC.

This rearrangement joins TRBV12-3 or TRBV12-4 to TRBJ2-3; possible D gene TRBD2, 5 bases. Matching the DNA end better, TRBJ2-1 makes the J call doubtful. The CDR3 consists of 15 residues. DNA for the CDR3: TGTGCCAGCAGTAGCGGACTTCCAATCTCGGATGAGCAGTTCTTC. Its translation: CASSSGLPISDEQFF.

This chain connects TRBV27 to TRBJ2-6; perhaps TRBD2 as D (6 bases). The germline CDR1 and CDR2 sequences are MNHEY and SMNVEV (reference sequence). Trimming stripped 5 bases from V and 4 bases from J, with 15 bases between. The CDR3 covers 16 residues. The CDR3 DNA reads as TGTGCCAGCAGTAGGACCCGTGGAGGGGGGGCCAACGTCCTGACTTTC. Protein: CASSRTRGGGANVLTF.

The chain carries TRBV7-8 and TRBJ2-1, with 7 bases fitting TRBD1. Germline CDR1 and CDR2: SGHVS and FQNEAQ. The CDR3 covers 15 residues. With 3 bases clipped from V and 6 bases from J, the junction kept 8 bases outside the gene matches. This CDR3 reads CASSFRDSPSNEQFF. CDR3 nucleotide sequence: TGTGCCAGCAGCTTCCGGGACAGCCCGTCCAATGAGCAGTTCTTC. The full variable domain, with the rest looked up from reference TRBV7-8 and TRBJ2-1, is GAGVSQSPRYKVAKRGQDVALRCDPISGHVSLFWYQQALGQGPEFLTYFQNEAQLDKSGLPSDRFFAERPEGSVSTLKIQRTQQEDSAVYLCASSFRDSPSNEQFFGPGTRLTVL.

V and J are TRBV19 and TRBJ1-3; D gene uncertain. V shed 3 bases and J shed 2 bases, with 11 bases lying between them. CDR1 and CDR2 from the germline V gene are LNHDA and SQIVND (reference sequence). CDR3 length: 15 amino acids. The CDR3 region has the DNA TGTGCCAGTAGTATGAGCCGGGCGGCTGGAAACACCATATATTTT. Translation: CASSMSRAAGNTIYF.

This clonotype is medium-sized. J is TRBJ2-3 and V is TRBV10-3; no clear D. With 6 bases removed from V and 0 bases from J, the gap between germline ends came to 4 bases. CDR3 length: 12 residues. Germline CDR1 ENHRY, CDR2 SYGVKD. The DNA for the CDR3 is TGTGCCATCAGGGGTAGCACAGATACGCAGTATTTT. It is translated as CAIRGSTDTQYF.

This clonotype was seen only a few times. The chain is built from TRBV7-8 and TRBJ2-1; TRBD2 matches 9 bases. This CDR3 has 15 residues. V lost 5 bases and J lost 6; bases outside the gene matches: 8. Germline CDR1 is SGHVS and CDR2 is FQNEAQ. CDR3 in DNA: TGTGCCAGCAGCACCTTAGCGGGAGAGCGCAATGAGCAGTTCTTC. Amino acids: CASSTLAGERNEQFF.